A selection of T cell receptor beta chains follows, all from one sample in a study of T cells in Graves' hyperthyroidism and ophthalmopathy. MiXCR was run by TCRdb on the multiplex PCR reads, yielding one entry per CDR3 protein. The profile shows 400,000 or so distinct CDR3 sequences, more than 14% of them singletons. The sample taken for sequencing was blood. These receptors originate from a young woman with Graves' ophthalmopathy. CDR3s include the opening cysteine and the closing phenylalanine or tryptophan. The D gene is left open where the match is weak. Clone size is stated in some rows and not others, as once, few, many or a class when expanded.

D gene,clone size,V gene,J gene,CDR3 protein,CDR3 DNA
NA,few,TRBV19,TRBJ1-5,CASSIGAGSDQPQHF,TGTGCCAGTAGTATAGGGGCAGGGTCGGATCAGCCCCAGCATTTT
TRBD2,NA,TRBV13,TRBJ2-3,CASSFTEAGGETDTQYF,TGTGCCAGCAGCTTCACTGAAGCGGGGGGCGAGACAGATACGCAGTATTTT
TRBD2,NA,TRBV12-3/TRBV12-4,TRBJ2-1,CASRRGTSGGGNNEQFF,TGTGCCAGCAGGAGGGGGACTAGCGGGGGGGGGAACAATGAGCAGTTCTTC
NA,many,TRBV12-5,TRBJ2-1,CASGHWSDEQFF,TGTGCTAGTGGTCATTGGAGCGATGAGCAGTTCTTC
NA,many,TRBV2,TRBJ2-2,CASSSFPSGELFF,TGTGCCAGCAGCTCCTTCCCGTCCGGGGAGCTGTTTTTT
NA,many,TRBV6-2/TRBV6-3,TRBJ2-7,CASSYPGGGLYEQYF,TGTGCCAGCAGTTACCCCGGCGGGGGCCTCTACGAGCAGTACTTC
NA,many,TRBV11-3,TRBJ1-6,CASSLRRNNSPLHF,TGTGCCAGCAGCTTGAGGCGGAATAATTCACCCCTCCACTTT
TRBD2,many,TRBV3-1,TRBJ2-1,CASSHFTPPASGGAYEQFF,TGTGCCAGCAGCCATTTCACACCTCCAGCTAGCGGGGGGGCCTATGAGCAGTTCTTC
NA,few,TRBV5-5,TRBJ1-1,CASSQRGSGPMNTEAFF,TGTGCCAGCAGCCAAAGGGGGTCGGGGCCCATGAACACTGAAGCTTTCTTT
NA,many,TRBV5-4,TRBJ1-2,CASSSRTGTYGYTF,TGTGCCAGCAGCTCCCGAACAGGAACCTATGGCTACACCTTC